This T cell receptor beta chain was recovered during a study of T cell repertoires in cytomegalovirus infection. Via MiXCR, TCRdb re-called the reads, giving one row per CDR3 protein. This table holds 450,000 to 600,000 distinct CDR3 sequences, roughly 43% found once. A note on this clonotype: Its antigen is as yet unknown.

The CDR3 totals 15 residues. V dropped 6 bases and J dropped 2; count of bases not matched to a gene: 13. Germline V gene sequence: CDR1 DFQATT, CDR2 SNEGSKA (reference sequence). This specimen was cultured PBMCs, taken from culture after CMV antigen stimulation. V and J are TRBV20-1 and TRBJ2-7, with 7 bases aligning to TRBD2. The clonotype was recovered from a human donor in good health (CMV status not recorded). Some clones in this sample may be carry-over from other donors' samples. The CDR3 spells CSAHSLSSGPYEQYF. In nucleotides, the CDR3 is TGCAGTGCCCACTCCCTCTCTAGCGGACCCTACGAGCAGTACTTC.